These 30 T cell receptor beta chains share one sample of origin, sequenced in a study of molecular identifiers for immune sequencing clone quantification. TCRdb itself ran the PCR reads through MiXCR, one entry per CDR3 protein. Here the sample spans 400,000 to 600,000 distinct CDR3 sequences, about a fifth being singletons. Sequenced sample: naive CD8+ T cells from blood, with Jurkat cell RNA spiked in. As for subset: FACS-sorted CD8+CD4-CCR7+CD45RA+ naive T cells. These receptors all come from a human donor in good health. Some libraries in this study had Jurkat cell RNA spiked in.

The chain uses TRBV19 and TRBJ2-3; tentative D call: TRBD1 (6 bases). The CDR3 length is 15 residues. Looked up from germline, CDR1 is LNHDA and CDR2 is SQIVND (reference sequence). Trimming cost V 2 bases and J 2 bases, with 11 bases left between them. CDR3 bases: TGTGCCAGTAGTATATATGGGACAACCACAGATACGCAGTATTTT. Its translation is CASSIYGTTTDTQYF.

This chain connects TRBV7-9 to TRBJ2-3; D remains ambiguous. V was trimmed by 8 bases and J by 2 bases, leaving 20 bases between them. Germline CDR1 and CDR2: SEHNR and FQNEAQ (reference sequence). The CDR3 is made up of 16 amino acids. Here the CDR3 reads CASGIILGSDTDTQYF. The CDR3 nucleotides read TGTGCCAGCGGCATTATACTGGGCAGCGACACAGATACGCAGTATTTT.

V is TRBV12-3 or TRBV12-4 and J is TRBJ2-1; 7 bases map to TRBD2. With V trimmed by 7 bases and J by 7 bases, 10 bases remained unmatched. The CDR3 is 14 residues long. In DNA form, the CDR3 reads TGTGCCAGCAACGGGGGAGGGCCGAGGAATGAGCAGTTCTTC. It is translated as CASNGGGPRNEQFF.

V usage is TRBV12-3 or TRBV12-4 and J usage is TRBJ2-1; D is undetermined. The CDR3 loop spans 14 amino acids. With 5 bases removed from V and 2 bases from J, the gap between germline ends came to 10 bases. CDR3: CASSTRLAYNEQFF. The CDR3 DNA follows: TGTGCCAGCAGTACCCGACTGGCCTACAATGAGCAGTTCTTC.

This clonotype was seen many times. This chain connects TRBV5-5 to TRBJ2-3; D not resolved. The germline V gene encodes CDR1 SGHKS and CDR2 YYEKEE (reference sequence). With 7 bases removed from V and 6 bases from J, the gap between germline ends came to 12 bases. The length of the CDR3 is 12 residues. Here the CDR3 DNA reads TGTGCCAGCCTCCAATCCTCGGATACGCAGTATTTT. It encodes CASLQSSDTQYF.

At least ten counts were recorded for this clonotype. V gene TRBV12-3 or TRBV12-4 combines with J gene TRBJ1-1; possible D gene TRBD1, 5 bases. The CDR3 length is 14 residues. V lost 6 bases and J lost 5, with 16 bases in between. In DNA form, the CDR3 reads TGTGCCAGCAGCCCGCCGGGACCACCAACTGAAGCTTTCTTT. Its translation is CASSPPGPPTEAFF.

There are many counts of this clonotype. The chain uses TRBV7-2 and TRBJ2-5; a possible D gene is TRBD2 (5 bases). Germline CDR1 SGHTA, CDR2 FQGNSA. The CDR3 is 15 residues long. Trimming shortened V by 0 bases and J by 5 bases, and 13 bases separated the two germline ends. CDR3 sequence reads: CASSLALVGLETQYF. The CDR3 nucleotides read TGTGCCAGCAGCTTAGCACTAGTGGGTCTGGAGACCCAGTACTTC.

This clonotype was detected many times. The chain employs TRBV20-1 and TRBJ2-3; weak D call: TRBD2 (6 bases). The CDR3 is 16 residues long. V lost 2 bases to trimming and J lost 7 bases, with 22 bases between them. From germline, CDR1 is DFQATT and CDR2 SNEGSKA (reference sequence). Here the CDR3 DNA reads TGCAGTGCTAGACCCTGGATGGGAGGCCCGGGACATACGCAGTATTTT. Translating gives CSARPWMGGPGHTQYF.

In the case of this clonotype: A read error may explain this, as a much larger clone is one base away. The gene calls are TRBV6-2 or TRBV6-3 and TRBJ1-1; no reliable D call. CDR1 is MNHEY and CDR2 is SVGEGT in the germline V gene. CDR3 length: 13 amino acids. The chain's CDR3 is CASSYRENAEAFF. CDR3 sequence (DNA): TGTGCCAGCAGTTACCGTGAGAACGCTGAAGCTTTCTTT.

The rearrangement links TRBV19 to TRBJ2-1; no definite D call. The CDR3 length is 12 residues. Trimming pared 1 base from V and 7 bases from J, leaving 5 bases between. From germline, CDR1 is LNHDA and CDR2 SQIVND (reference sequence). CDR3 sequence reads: CASSIGANEQFF. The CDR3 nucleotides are TGTGCCAGTAGTATAGGGGCGAATGAGCAGTTCTTC.

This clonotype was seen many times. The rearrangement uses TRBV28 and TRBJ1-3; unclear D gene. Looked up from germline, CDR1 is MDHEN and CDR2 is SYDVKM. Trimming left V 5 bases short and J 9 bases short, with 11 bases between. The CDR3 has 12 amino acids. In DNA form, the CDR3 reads TGTGCCAGCAGTCTCCCCTTGGGCACCATATATTTT. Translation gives CASSLPLGTIYF.

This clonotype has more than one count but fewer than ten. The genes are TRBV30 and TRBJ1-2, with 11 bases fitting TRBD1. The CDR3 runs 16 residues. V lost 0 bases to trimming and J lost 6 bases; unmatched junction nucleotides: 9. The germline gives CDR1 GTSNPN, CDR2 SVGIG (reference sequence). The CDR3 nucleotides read TGTGCCTGGAGTGTAATTGGGACAGGGGGGAGAAATGGCTACACCTTC. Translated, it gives CAWSVIGTGGRNGYTF. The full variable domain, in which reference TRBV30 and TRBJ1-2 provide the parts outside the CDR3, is SQTIHQWPATLVQPVGSPLSLECTVEGTSNPNLYWYRQAAGRGLQLLFYSVGIGQISSEVPQNLSASRPQDRQFILSSKKLLLSDSGFYLCAWSVIGTGGRNGYTFGSGTRLTVV.

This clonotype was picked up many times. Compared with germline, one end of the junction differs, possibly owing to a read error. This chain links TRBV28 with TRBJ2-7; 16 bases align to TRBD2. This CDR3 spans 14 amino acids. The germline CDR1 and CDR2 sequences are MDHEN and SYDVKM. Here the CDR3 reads CASSFRGLAGGGNF. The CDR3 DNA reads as TGTGCCAGCAGTTTCCGGGGACTAGCGGGAGGGGGAAACTTC.

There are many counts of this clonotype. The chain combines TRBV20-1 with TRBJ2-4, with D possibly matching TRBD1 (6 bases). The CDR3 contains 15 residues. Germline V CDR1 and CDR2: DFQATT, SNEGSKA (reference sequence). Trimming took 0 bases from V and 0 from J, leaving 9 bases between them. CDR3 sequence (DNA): TGCAGTGCTAGAGAACAGGGCTCAGCCAAAAACATTCAGTACTTC. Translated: CSAREQGSAKNIQYF.

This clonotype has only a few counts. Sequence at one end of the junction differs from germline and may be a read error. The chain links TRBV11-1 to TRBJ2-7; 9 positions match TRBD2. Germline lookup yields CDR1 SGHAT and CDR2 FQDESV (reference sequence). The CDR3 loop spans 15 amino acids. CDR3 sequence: CASSIATSGNYEQYF. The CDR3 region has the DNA TGTGCCAGCAGCATAGCGACTAGCGGTAACTACGAGCAGTACTTC.

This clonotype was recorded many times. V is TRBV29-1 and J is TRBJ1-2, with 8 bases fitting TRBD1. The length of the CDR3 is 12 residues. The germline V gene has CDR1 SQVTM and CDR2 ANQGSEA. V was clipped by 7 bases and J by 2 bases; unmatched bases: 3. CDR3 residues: CSAGTGNYGYTF. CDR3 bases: TGCAGCGCGGGGACAGGCAACTATGGCTACACCTTC.

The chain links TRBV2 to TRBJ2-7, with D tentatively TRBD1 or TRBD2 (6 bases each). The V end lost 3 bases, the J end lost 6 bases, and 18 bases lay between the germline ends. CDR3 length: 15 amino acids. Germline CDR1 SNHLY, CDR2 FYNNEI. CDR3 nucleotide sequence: TGTGCCAGCAGTGATCCGGGACGGGGGCCCTCCGAGCAGTACTTC. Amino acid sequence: CASSDPGRGPSEQYF.

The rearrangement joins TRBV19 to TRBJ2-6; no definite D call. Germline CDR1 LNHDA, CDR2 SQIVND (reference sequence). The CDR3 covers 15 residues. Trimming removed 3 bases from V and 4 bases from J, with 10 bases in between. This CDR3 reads CASSMSSAGANVLTF. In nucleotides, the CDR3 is TGTGCCAGTAGTATGAGCAGTGCCGGGGCCAACGTCCTGACTTTC. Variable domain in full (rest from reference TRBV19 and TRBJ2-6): DGGITQSPKYLFRKEGQNVTLSCEQNLNHDAMYWYRQDPGQGLRLIYYSQIVNDFQKGDIAEGYSVSREKKESFPLTVTSAQKNPTAFYLCASSMSSAGANVLTFGAGSRLTVL.

The CDR3 reads CASSIGDSSYEQYF. CDR3 nucleotides: TGTGCCAGTAGTATCGGGGACAGTTCCTACGAGCAGTACTTC. The chain joins TRBV19 to TRBJ2-7; 7 nucleotides agree with TRBD1. With 3 bases clipped from V and 1 base from J, the junction kept 3 bases outside the gene matches. The CDR3 extends over 14 amino acids. In germline, CDR1 is LNHDA, CDR2 SQIVND (reference sequence).

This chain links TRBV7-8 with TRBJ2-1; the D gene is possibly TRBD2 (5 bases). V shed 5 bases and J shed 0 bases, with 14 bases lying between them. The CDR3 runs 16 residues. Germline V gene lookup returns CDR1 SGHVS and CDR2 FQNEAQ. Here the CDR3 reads CASSGGARTSYNEQFF. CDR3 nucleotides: TGTGCCAGCAGCGGAGGAGCGCGGACCTCCTACAATGAGCAGTTCTTC.

The CDR3 region is CASSVGTSATSTDTQYF. CDR3 DNA sequence: TGTGCCAGCAGCGTAGGGACTAGCGCGACTAGCACAGATACGCAGTATTTT. The chain links TRBV9 to TRBJ2-3, with 9 nucleotides matching TRBD2. Germline assignment: CDR1 SGDLS and CDR2 YYNGEE. V lost 0 bases to trimming and J lost 0 bases; unmatched junction nucleotides: 5. The CDR3 has 17 residues.

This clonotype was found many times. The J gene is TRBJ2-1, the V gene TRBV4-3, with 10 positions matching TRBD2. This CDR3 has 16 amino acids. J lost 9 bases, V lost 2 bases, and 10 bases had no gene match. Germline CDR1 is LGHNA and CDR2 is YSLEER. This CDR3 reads CASSQLPSGSQGEQFF. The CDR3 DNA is TGCGCCAGCAGCCAATTGCCTAGCGGGAGTCAGGGTGAGCAGTTCTTC.

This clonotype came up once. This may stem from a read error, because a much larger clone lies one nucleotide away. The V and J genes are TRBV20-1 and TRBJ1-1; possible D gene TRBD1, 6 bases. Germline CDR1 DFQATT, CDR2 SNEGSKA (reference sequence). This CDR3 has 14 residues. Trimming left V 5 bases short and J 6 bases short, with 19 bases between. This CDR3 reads CSAERRGGRPEAFF. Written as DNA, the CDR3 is TGCAGTGCTGAACGCAGGGGAGGGAGACCTGAAGCTTTCTTT.

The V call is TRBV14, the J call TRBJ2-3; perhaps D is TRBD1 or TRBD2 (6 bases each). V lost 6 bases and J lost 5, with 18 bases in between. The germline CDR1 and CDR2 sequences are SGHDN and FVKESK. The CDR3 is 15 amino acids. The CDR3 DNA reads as TGTGCCAGCAGACCAACTGGGGGGCCAGTAGATACGCAGTATTTT. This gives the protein CASRPTGGPVDTQYF.

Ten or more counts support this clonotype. Written as DNA, the CDR3 is TGCGCCAGCAGCCAAGTGACGGGGAATCAGCCCCAGCATTTT. Its translation: CASSQVTGNQPQHF. The chain recombines TRBV4-1 with TRBJ1-5; the D is unclear. The germline V gene encodes CDR1 MGHRA and CDR2 YSYEKL. The CDR3 totals 14 residues. V gave up 1 base and J gave up 4 bases, with 8 bases separating them.

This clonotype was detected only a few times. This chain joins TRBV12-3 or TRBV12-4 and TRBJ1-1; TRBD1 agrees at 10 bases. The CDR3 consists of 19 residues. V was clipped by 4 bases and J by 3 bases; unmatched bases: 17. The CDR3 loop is CASSYRPGQGPPADTEAFF. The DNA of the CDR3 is TGTGCCAGCAGTTATCGGCCGGGACAGGGGCCTCCTGCGGACACTGAAGCTTTCTTT.

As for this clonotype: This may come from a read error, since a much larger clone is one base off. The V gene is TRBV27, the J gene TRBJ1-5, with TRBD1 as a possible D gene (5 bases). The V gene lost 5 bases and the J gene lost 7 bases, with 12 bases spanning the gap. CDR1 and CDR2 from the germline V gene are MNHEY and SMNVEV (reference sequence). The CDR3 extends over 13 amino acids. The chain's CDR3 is CASSGRGDQPQHF. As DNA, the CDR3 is TGTGCCAGCAGTGGCCGGGGGGACCAGCCCCAGCATTTT.

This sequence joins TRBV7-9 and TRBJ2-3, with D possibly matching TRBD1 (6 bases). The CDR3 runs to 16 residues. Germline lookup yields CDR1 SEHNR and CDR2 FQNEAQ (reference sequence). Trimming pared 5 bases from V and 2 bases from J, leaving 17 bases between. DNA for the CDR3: TGTGCCAGCAGCCGTTTTGGGGGCTCAATCACAGATACGCAGTATTTT. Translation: CASSRFGGSITDTQYF. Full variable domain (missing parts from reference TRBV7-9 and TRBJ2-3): DTGVSQNPRHKITKRGQNVTFRCDPISEHNRLYWYRQTLGQGPEFLTYFQNEAQLEKSRLLSDRFSAERPKGSFSTLEIQRTEQGDSAMYLCASSRFGGSITDTQYFGPGTRLTVL.

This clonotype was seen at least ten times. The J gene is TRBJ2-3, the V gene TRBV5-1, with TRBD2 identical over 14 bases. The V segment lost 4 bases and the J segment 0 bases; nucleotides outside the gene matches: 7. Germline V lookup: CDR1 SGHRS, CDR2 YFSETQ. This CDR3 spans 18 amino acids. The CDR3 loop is CASSAGTSGGPSTDTQYF. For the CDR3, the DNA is TGCGCCAGCAGCGCAGGGACTAGCGGGGGACCTAGCACAGATACGCAGTATTTT.

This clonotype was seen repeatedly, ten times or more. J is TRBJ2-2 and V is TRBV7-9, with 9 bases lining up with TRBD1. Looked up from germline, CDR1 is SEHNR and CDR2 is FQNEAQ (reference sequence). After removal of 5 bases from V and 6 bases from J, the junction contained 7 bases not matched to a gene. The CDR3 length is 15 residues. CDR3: CASSPRDRVAGELFF. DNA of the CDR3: TGTGCCAGCAGCCCCCGGGACAGGGTTGCCGGGGAGCTGTTTTTT.